What follows are 5 T cell receptor beta chains derived from one specimen sequenced in a study of T cell repertoires in cytomegalovirus infection. Via MiXCR, TCRdb re-called the reads, giving one row per CDR3 protein. Here the sample spans 400,000 or so distinct CDR3 sequences, about a sixth being singletons. Sequenced: PBMCs. The receptors come from a human donor in good health (CMV status not recorded). Some clones in this sample may be carry-over from other donors' samples.

The V and J genes are TRBV7-4 and TRBJ2-7; D perhaps matches TRBD2 (5 bases). CDR1 and CDR2 from the germline V gene are SGHVT and SQSDAQ. The CDR3 loop spans 12 amino acids. V was cut by 1 base and J by 6 bases, with 7 bases left in between. The CDR3 region has the DNA TGTGCCAGCAGCTTAGAGAGGGCCGAGCAGTACTTC. Translation: CASSLERAEQYF.

The rearrangement links TRBV6-2 or TRBV6-3 to TRBJ2-1; 10 nucleotides agree with TRBD2. CDR1 is MNHEY and CDR2 is SVGEGT in the germline V gene. The CDR3 has 19 amino acids. The J segment lost 4 bases and the V segment lost 0 bases, leaving 12 bases of the junction unmatched. DNA of the CDR3: TGTGCCAGCAGTTACTCGAGGGCTAGCGGGAGTCTGACGTACAATGAGCAGTTCTTC. Translation gives CASSYSRASGSLTYNEQFF.

J is TRBJ2-3 and V is TRBV20-1, with D perhaps assigned TRBD1 or TRBD2 (5 bases each). The V gene lost 4 bases and the J gene lost 3 bases, with 14 bases spanning the gap. CDR3 size: 14 residues. Germline-derived CDR1 and CDR2 are DFQATT and SNEGSKA (reference sequence). CDR3 sequence: CSANRGELTDTQYF. The CDR3 DNA reads as TGCAGTGCTAACCGGGGCGAGCTTACAGATACGCAGTATTTT.

This clonotype was counted ten times or more. The chain recombines TRBV7-2 with TRBJ1-1; no firm D call. The CDR3 has 13 residues. V lost 2 bases and J 3 bases, leaving 7 bases between the germline ends. CDR1 SGHTA and CDR2 FQGNSA come from the germline V gene. CDR3 nucleotide sequence: TGTGCCAGCAGCTTATATGGGGACACTGAAGCTTTCTTT. Encoded protein: CASSLYGDTEAFF. Variable domain in full (rest from reference TRBV7-2 and TRBJ1-1): GAGVSQSPSNKVTEKGKDVELRCDPISGHTALYWYRQSLGQGLEFLIYFQGNSAPDKSGLPSDRFSAERTGGSVSTLTIQRTQQEDSAVYLCASSLYGDTEAFFGQGTRLTVV.

This chain links TRBV7-6 with TRBJ1-6; D unclear. The CDR3 has 14 amino acids. Germline CDR1 SGHVS, CDR2 FNYEAQ. V lost 3 bases and J 5 bases, leaving 8 bases between the germline ends. CDR3: CASSFTEDNSPLHF. The CDR3 coding sequence is TGTGCCAGCAGCTTTACAGAAGATAATTCACCCCTCCACTTT.